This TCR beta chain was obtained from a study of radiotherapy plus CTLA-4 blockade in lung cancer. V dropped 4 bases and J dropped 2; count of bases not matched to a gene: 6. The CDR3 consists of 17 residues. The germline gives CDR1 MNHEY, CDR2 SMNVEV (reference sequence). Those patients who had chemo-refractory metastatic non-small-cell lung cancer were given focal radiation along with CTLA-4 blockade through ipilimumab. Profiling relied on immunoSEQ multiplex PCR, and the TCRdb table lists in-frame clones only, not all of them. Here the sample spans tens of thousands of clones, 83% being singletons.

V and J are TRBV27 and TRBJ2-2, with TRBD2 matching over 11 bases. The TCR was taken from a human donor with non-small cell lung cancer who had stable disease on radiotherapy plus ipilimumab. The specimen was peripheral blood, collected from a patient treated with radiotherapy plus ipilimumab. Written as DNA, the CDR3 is TGTGCCAGCAGTTCCCCAAGACTAGCGGGAAACACCGGGGAGCTGTTTTTT. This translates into CASSSPRLAGNTGELFF.